These 31 T cell receptor beta chains were all obtained from the same sample, sequenced in a study of shared clonotypes between healthy human individuals. The data were produced by immunoSEQ multiplex PCR, yet TCRdb's version contains in-frame clones alone and is incomplete. This table has over 1.5 million clones, under 99% appearing once. Sequenced input: naive CD4+ T cells sorted from blood. Subset described: CD45RA+ positively selected. The receptors derive from a young man in good health.

The gene calls are TRBV5-1 and TRBJ2-2; perhaps TRBD1 as D (6 bases). V lost 0 bases and J 4 bases, leaving 10 bases between the germline ends. Germline lookup yields CDR1 SGHRS and CDR2 YFSETQ. The CDR3 is made up of 15 amino acids. CDR3 bases: TGCGCCAGCAGCTTGGTAGGGGGAAGCACCGGGGAGCTGTTTTTT. It is translated as CASSLVGGSTGELFF.

The chain carries TRBV7-9 and TRBJ2-1; tentatively, D is TRBD2 (5 bases). Trimming cost V 5 bases and J 7 bases, with 18 bases left between them. The germline CDR1 and CDR2 sequences are SEHNR and FQNEAQ (reference sequence). CDR3 length equals 15 residues. In nucleotides, the CDR3 is TGTGCCAGCAGCCCCCCCCCGGGGAGAGGAAATGAGCAGTTCTTC. It translates to CASSPPPGRGNEQFF.

This sequence joins TRBV5-1 and TRBJ2-1; D is unclear. The V and J ends lost 0 bases and 6 bases respectively, with 7 bases between them. The CDR3 loop spans 13 amino acids. Germline CDR1 SGHRS, CDR2 YFSETQ. As DNA, the CDR3 is TGCGCCAGCAGCTTGGCGCCCTTCAATGAGCAGTTCTTC. Translation gives CASSLAPFNEQFF.

This chain connects TRBV5-1 to TRBJ2-5; 13 nucleotides align to TRBD2. Looked up from germline, CDR1 is SGHRS and CDR2 is YFSETQ. V shed 4 bases and J 6 bases; nucleotides not matched to a gene: 6. The CDR3 is made up of 15 amino acids. CDR3 bases: TGCGCCAGCAGCACCGGACTAGCGGGAGTCCAGACCCAGTACTTC. Translated: CASSTGLAGVQTQYF.

V and J are TRBV5-6 and TRBJ2-3, with D possibly being TRBD1 (6 bases). Germline assignment: CDR1 SGHDT and CDR2 YYEEEE. V gave up 1 base and J gave up 0 bases, with 15 bases separating them. This CDR3 has 17 amino acids. The CDR3 reads CASSLKGGIRSTDTQYF. The DNA for the CDR3 is TGTGCCAGCAGCTTGAAAGGGGGTATTAGAAGCACAGATACGCAGTATTTT.

This clone was found once. This sequence joins TRBV5-1 and TRBJ2-1; TRBD1 or TRBD2 may be the D gene (6 bases each). CDR1 is SGHRS, CDR2 YFSETQ, per germline. The CDR3 totals 13 residues. Trimming removed 0 bases at V and 9 bases at J, with 10 bases between. CDR3 sequence: CASSLVGGSEQFF. CDR3 sequence (DNA): TGCGCCAGCAGCTTGGTCGGGGGCTCTGAGCAGTTCTTC.

V and J are TRBV29-1 and TRBJ1-1, with D uncertain. Per germline, CDR1 SQVTM and CDR2 ANQGSEA. The CDR3 covers 14 residues. The ends were cut back, 7 bases at V and 0 bases at J, with 15 bases in the middle. The CDR3: CSGRRSTVNTEAFF. DNA for the CDR3: TGCAGCGGCCGGCGGAGTACAGTGAACACTGAAGCTTTCTTT. Combining the CDR3 with reference TRBV29-1 and TRBJ1-1 gives the whole variable domain SAVISQKPSRDICQRGTSLTIQCQVDSQVTMMFWYRQQPGQSLTLIATANQGSEATYESGFVIDKFPISRPNLTFSTLTVSNMSPEDSSIYLCSGRRSTVNTEAFFGQGTRLTVV.

The chain joins TRBV2 to TRBJ2-3; D is unclear. V was shortened by 5 bases and J by 5 bases, with 5 bases between the two germline ends. Per the germline V gene, CDR1 is SNHLY and CDR2 is FYNNEI. This CDR3 has 11 amino acids. For the CDR3, the DNA is TGTGCCAGCAGTCGGGTAGATACGCAGTATTTT. Encoded protein: CASSRVDTQYF.

This chain links TRBV29-1 with TRBJ2-3; no firm D call. Trimming cost V 1 base and J 11 bases, with 7 bases left between them. The germline gives CDR1 SQVTM, CDR2 ANQGSEA. CDR3 size: 10 residues. As DNA, the CDR3 is TGCAGCGTTGAAGGCCCGGGGCAGTATTTT. Its translation is CSVEGPGQYF.

The genes are TRBV9 and TRBJ2-2; a weak D match, TRBD1 (6 bases). Trimming pared 6 bases from V and 5 bases from J, leaving 11 bases between. The germline V gene encodes CDR1 SGDLS and CDR2 YYNGEE. The CDR3 sequence is 13 residues long. The CDR3 region is CASTGRGTGELFF. The CDR3 DNA reads as TGTGCCAGCACCGGTAGGGGGACCGGGGAGCTGTTTTTT.

V and J are TRBV6-5 and TRBJ1-2; no definite D call. CDR1 MNHEY and CDR2 SVGAGI come from the germline V gene. The length of the CDR3 is 12 residues. Trimming pared 0 bases from V and 10 bases from J, leaving 9 bases between. CDR3 region: CASSYSRVVYTF. The CDR3 DNA is TGTGCCAGCAGTTACTCAAGGGTTGTCTACACCTTC.

V gene TRBV5-4 combines with J gene TRBJ2-2; 9 bases are shared with TRBD2. V lost 4 bases, J lost 6 bases, and 10 bases stayed unmatched. The CDR3 extends over 16 amino acids. In germline, CDR1 is SGHNT, CDR2 YYREEE (reference sequence). CDR3: CASSRYGGRAAGELFF. The CDR3 bases are TGTGCCAGCAGCCGGTACGGCGGGAGGGCGGCCGGGGAGCTGTTTTTT. Together with reference TRBV5-4 and TRBJ2-2, the CDR3 gives the full variable domain: ETGVTQSPTHLIKTRGQQVTLRCSSQSGHNTVSWYQQALGQGPQFIFQYYREEENGRGNFPPRFSGLQFPNYSSELNVNALELDDSALYLCASSRYGGRAAGELFFGEGSRLTVL.

This rearrangement joins TRBV28 to TRBJ2-7, with 12 bases aligning to TRBD2. The germline CDR1 and CDR2 sequences are MDHEN and SYDVKM. Germline trimming cut 4 bases from V and 4 bases from J; bases unmatched to any gene: 11. The CDR3 loop spans 17 amino acids. CDR3 nucleotide sequence: TGTGCCAGCAGTTCCTCCGCGACTAGCGGGAGTATTTACGAGCAGTACTTC. Amino acid sequence: CASSSSATSGSIYEQYF.

The CDR3 spells CASSLGLLNTEAFF. The CDR3 DNA sequence: TGTGCCAGCAGCTTAGGACTGTTGAACACTGAAGCTTTCTTT. The rearrangement joins TRBV7-9 to TRBJ1-1, with D hard to call. The CDR3 runs 14 residues. Germline V gene data show CDR1 as SEHNR and CDR2 as FQNEAQ (reference sequence). Trimming removed 1 base from V and 0 bases from J, with 6 bases in between. The variable domain in full, with the rest retrieved from reference TRBV7-9 and TRBJ1-1, is DTGVSQNPRHKITKRGQNVTFRCDPISEHNRLYWYRQTLGQGPEFLTYFQNEAQLEKSRLLSDRFSAERPKGSFSTLEIQRTEQGDSAMYLCASSLGLLNTEAFFGQGTRLTVV.

The rearrangement uses TRBV2 and TRBJ1-5; 8 bases agree with TRBD1. V shed 6 bases, J shed 5 bases, and the junction held 6 bases outside the gene matches. Germline CDR1 reads SNHLY; CDR2 reads FYNNEI. The CDR3 spans 14 residues. CDR3 nucleotides: TGTGCCAGCAGCCCCCGGACAGGGTATCAGCCCCAGCATTTT. Translated, it gives CASSPRTGYQPQHF.

In the case of this clone: This sample includes further DNA sequences coding for the same CDR3. This chain uses TRBV7-9 with TRBJ1-2; D is unresolved. Trimming took 1 base from V and 2 from J, leaving 5 bases between them. Germline lookup yields CDR1 SEHNR and CDR2 FQNEAQ (reference sequence). The CDR3 contains 13 residues. This chain's CDR3 is CASSLGGNYGYTF. CDR3 bases: TGTGCCAGCAGCTTAGGTGGGAACTATGGCTACACCTTC.

The rearrangement joins TRBV7-3 to TRBJ2-7; TRBD1 matches 12 bases. V lost 2 bases to trimming and J lost 2 bases; unmatched junction nucleotides: 7. CDR3 length equals 17 residues. The V gene's germline CDR1 is SGHTA and CDR2 FQGTGA. The CDR3 loop reads CASSLAGTGGATYEQYF. CDR3 nucleotides: TGTGCCAGCAGCTTAGCCGGGACAGGGGGCGCTACCTACGAGCAGTACTTC.

The gene calls are TRBV10-3 and TRBJ2-7, with 13 bases identical to TRBD2. V was clipped by 10 bases and J by 5 bases; unmatched bases: 11. The CDR3 is 15 amino acids. CDR1 and CDR2 (germline): ENHRY, SYGVKD. Here the CDR3 DNA reads TGTGCCACATCAGCTTGGACTAGCGGGAGTCACGAGCAGTACTTC. Amino acid sequence: CATSAWTSGSHEQYF.

Comment on this clone: Other DNA sequences in the sample encode the same CDR3. The CDR3 bases are TGCGCCAGCAGCTTCCGGTCTTCCACAGATACGCAGTATTTT. Translated, it gives CASSFRSSTDTQYF. The chain is built from TRBV5-1 and TRBJ2-3, with unresolved D. The CDR3 spans 14 residues. V was trimmed by 2 bases and J by 2 bases, leaving 9 bases between them. Germline V gene sequence: CDR1 SGHRS, CDR2 YFSETQ. Full variable domain (outside the CDR3, taken from reference TRBV5-1 and TRBJ2-3): KAGVTQTPRYLIKTRGQQVTLSCSPISGHRSVSWYQQTPGQGLQFLFEYFSETQRNKGNFPGRFSGRQFSNSRSEMNVSTLELGDSALYLCASSFRSSTDTQYFGPGTRLTVL.

The chain is built from TRBV18 and TRBJ1-4; 7 bases fit TRBD1. Trimming took 1 base from V and 1 from J; bases not matched to a gene: 3. This CDR3 is built from 16 residues. Germline loops: CDR1 KGHSH, CDR2 LQKENI. Here the CDR3 DNA reads TGTGCCAGCTCACCACAGGGGGCAGGAACTAATGAAAAACTGTTTTTT. Translated: CASSPQGAGTNEKLFF.

The chain links TRBV19 to TRBJ2-5; TRBD1 aligns across 7 bases. V lost 4 bases, J lost 2 bases, and 7 bases stayed unmatched. The CDR3 spans 15 residues. Per germline, CDR1 LNHDA and CDR2 SQIVND (reference sequence). The CDR3 spells CASSRDRISQETQYF. The CDR3 DNA reads as TGTGCCAGTAGTAGGGACAGAATCTCACAAGAGACCCAGTACTTC.

The chain carries TRBV7-9 and TRBJ2-7; D is uncertain. The germline V and J ends were trimmed by 5 bases and 3 bases, with 14 bases remaining between them. Germline V gene sequence: CDR1 SEHNR, CDR2 FQNEAQ (reference sequence). CDR3 length equals 14 residues. CDR3 sequence reads: CASSPLASNYEQYF. The DNA for the CDR3 is TGTGCCAGCAGCCCCCTGGCCAGTAACTACGAGCAGTACTTC.

The chain is built from TRBV18 and TRBJ2-5; TRBD2 matches at 8 bases. CDR3 length: 15 amino acids. Trimming removed 1 base from V and 4 bases from J; junction bases left unmatched: 5. From germline, CDR1 is KGHSH and CDR2 LQKENI. CDR3 in DNA: TGTGCCAGCTCACCACTGACGGGAGGGTCAGAGACCCAGTACTTC. The encoded protein is CASSPLTGGSETQYF.

The V call is TRBV28, the J call TRBJ1-5; TRBD1 matches at 7 bases. Germline trimming cut 2 bases from V and 4 bases from J; bases unmatched to any gene: 14. The CDR3 totals 18 residues. Germline V CDR1 and CDR2: MDHEN, SYDVKM. Here the CDR3 DNA reads TGTGCCAGCAGTTTACCAAAACAGGGGCCTAGGGGGAATCAGCCCCAGCATTTT. Translated, it gives CASSLPKQGPRGNQPQHF.

The chain joins TRBV28 to TRBJ2-7; 7 bases fit TRBD1. Trimming removed 8 bases from V and 1 base from J; junction bases left unmatched: 8. The germline gives CDR1 MDHEN, CDR2 SYDVKM. The CDR3 is made up of 14 amino acids. CDR3 sequence reads: CASFSNRGSYEQYF. CDR3 coding DNA: TGTGCCAGCTTCAGTAACAGGGGATCCTACGAGCAGTACTTC.

V and J are TRBV6-6 and TRBJ1-4; D might be TRBD1 (6 bases). CDR1 is MNHNY, CDR2 SVGAGI, per germline (reference sequence). The CDR3 contains 14 residues. V lost 6 bases and J 8 bases, leaving 16 bases between the germline ends. Here the CDR3 reads CASSSGTLAEKLFF. DNA of the CDR3: TGTGCCAGCAGCAGTGGGACATTGGCCGAAAAACTGTTTTTT.

The rearrangement uses TRBV5-1 and TRBJ2-7, with 7 positions matching TRBD1. V was pared by 4 bases and J by 8 bases, with 15 bases of the junction left unmatched. Germline V lookup: CDR1 SGHRS, CDR2 YFSETQ. CDR3 length: 15 amino acids. The CDR3 coding sequence is TGCGCCAGCAGCCTGGGATGGGGACAGCCCGCGAAGCAGTACTTC. Encoded protein: CASSLGWGQPAKQYF.

The V gene is TRBV5-5, the J gene TRBJ2-7; TRBD2 matches 11 bases. V dropped 2 bases and J dropped 0; count of bases not matched to a gene: 7. The CDR3 is 17 amino acids. Germline CDR1 and CDR2: SGHKS and YYEKEE (reference sequence). In DNA form, the CDR3 reads TGTGCCAGCAGCTTTCGGCTAGCGGGAGGAAGCTCCTACGAGCAGTACTTC. This gives the protein CASSFRLAGGSSYEQYF.

This clone was recorded once. The V call is TRBV10-3, the J call TRBJ2-1; TRBD1 is a possible D gene (6 bases). Trimming took 4 bases from V and 6 from J, leaving 7 bases between them. Germline CDR1 ENHRY, CDR2 SYGVKD. The length of the CDR3 is 12 residues. The chain's CDR3 is CAISVGGNEQFF. In DNA, the CDR3 is TGTGCCATCAGTGTAGGGGGCAATGAGCAGTTCTTC.

The gene calls are TRBV6-5 and TRBJ2-3, with 8 bases aligning to TRBD2. CDR1 and CDR2 from the germline V gene are MNHEY and SVGAGI. With V trimmed by 6 bases and J by 0 bases, 2 bases remained unmatched. The CDR3 consists of 14 residues. DNA for the CDR3: TGTGCCAGCAGGCCTAGCGGGAGCACAGATACGCAGTATTTT. Translated: CASRPSGSTDTQYF.

The J gene is TRBJ1-2, the V gene TRBV5-1; 10 nucleotides match TRBD1. V dropped 4 bases and J dropped 8; count of bases not matched to a gene: 5. CDR1 is SGHRS, CDR2 YFSETQ, per germline. There are 13 residues in the CDR3. The CDR3 loop is CASSRDRGLGYTF. The CDR3 nucleotides are TGCGCCAGCAGCCGGGACAGGGGCCTCGGCTACACCTTC.